Listed below are T cell receptor beta chains from one sample, sequenced in a study of T cells in Graves' hyperthyroidism and ophthalmopathy. TCRdb reprocessed the multiplex PCR reads via MiXCR and lists one record per CDR3 protein. The sample carries some 350,000 distinct CDR3 sequences, 15% to 20% recorded once. Sequencing was carried out using blood. The source is a young woman with Graves' hyperthyroidism. Each CDR3 is given with its conserved first and last residue. Fields, in order: CDR3 DNA, CDR3 protein, D gene, J gene, V gene, clone size. A D gene is named only where the DNA matches it firmly. Clone size is given for some rows only: seen once, a few or many times, or a class if the clone is expanded.

CDR3 DNA: TGTGCCAGCACCCCAGGAGGGGGGGGCAACAATCAGCCCCAGCATTTT
CDR3 protein: CASTPGGGGNNQPQHF
D gene: NA
J gene: TRBJ1-5
V gene: TRBV12-3/TRBV12-4
clone size: NA

CDR3 DNA: TGTGCCAGCAGTTCGCCCGGGACCCTCTTCAATCAGCCCCAGCATTTT
CDR3 protein: CASSSPGTLFNQPQHF
D gene: NA
J gene: TRBJ1-5
V gene: TRBV6-2/TRBV6-3
clone size: NA

CDR3 DNA: TGTGCCAGCAGCTTAGAGGGTGGGTTCACCTACGAGCAGTACTTC
CDR3 protein: CASSLEGGFTYEQYF
D gene: NA
J gene: TRBJ2-7
V gene: TRBV7-9
clone size: many

CDR3 DNA: TGTGCCATCAGTGACTACGGACAGGGGGGCTTGACAGATACGCAGTATTTT
CDR3 protein: CAISDYGQGGLTDTQYF
D gene: TRBD1
J gene: TRBJ2-3
V gene: TRBV10-3
clone size: NA

CDR3 DNA: TGTGCCAGCAGCTTAACCATGAACACTGAAGCTTTCTTT
CDR3 protein: CASSLTMNTEAFF
D gene: NA
J gene: TRBJ1-1
V gene: TRBV7-8
clone size: many

CDR3 DNA: TGCAGTGCTAGTAAGGAGTACCAAGAGACCCAGTACTTC
CDR3 protein: CSASKEYQETQYF
D gene: NA
J gene: TRBJ2-5
V gene: TRBV20-1
clone size: many

CDR3 DNA: TGTGCCACCAGTGATTTAGGTGAAGGGGTGGAGACCCAGTACTTC
CDR3 protein: CATSDLGEGVETQYF
D gene: NA
J gene: TRBJ2-5
V gene: TRBV24-1
clone size: many

CDR3 DNA: TGCAGTGCGCGTAGCGGGGCTTCCTATGGCTACACCTTC
CDR3 protein: CSARSGASYGYTF
D gene: NA
J gene: TRBJ1-2
V gene: TRBV20-1
clone size: many

CDR3 DNA: TGTGCCAGCAGTTATTTTACAGGGGGAGAAGAGCAGTACTTC
CDR3 protein: CASSYFTGGEEQYF
D gene: TRBD1
J gene: TRBJ2-7
V gene: TRBV6-5
clone size: many

CDR3 DNA: TGCAGCGTTGATCTTGGGCCAGAGACCCAGTACTTC
CDR3 protein: CSVDLGPETQYF
D gene: NA
J gene: TRBJ2-5
V gene: TRBV29-1
clone size: many

CDR3 DNA: TGCGCCAGCAGTATAGGGGGGCAGGAGACTGAAGCTTTCTTT
CDR3 protein: CASSIGGQETEAFF
D gene: NA
J gene: TRBJ1-1
V gene: TRBV5-1
clone size: many

CDR3 DNA: TGTGCCACCAGTGATTCCCGATTGGTAGCTTTCTTT
CDR3 protein: CATSDSRLVAFF
D gene: NA
J gene: TRBJ1-1
V gene: TRBV24-1
clone size: many

CDR3 DNA: TGTGCCAGCAGCCAAGATCCCCAAAATTCCGCGGGGGCCCAAACCTACGAGCAGTACTTC
CDR3 protein: CASSQDPQNSAGAQTYEQYF
D gene: NA
J gene: TRBJ2-7
V gene: TRBV3-1
clone size: once

CDR3 DNA: TGCAGTGCTCACCCCGGGCAGGGAGGTTGGCAAGAGACCCAGTACTTC
CDR3 protein: CSAHPGQGGWQETQYF
D gene: NA
J gene: TRBJ2-5
V gene: TRBV20-1
clone size: many

CDR3 DNA: TGTGCCAGCAGTGACGGTTCTAGCGCAGATACGCAGTATTTT
CDR3 protein: CASSDGSSADTQYF
D gene: NA
J gene: TRBJ2-3
V gene: TRBV6-4
clone size: many

CDR3 DNA: TGTGCCAGCAGCCTGGACAGGGGGTACACTGAAGCTTTCTTT
CDR3 protein: CASSLDRGYTEAFF
D gene: TRBD1
J gene: TRBJ1-1
V gene: TRBV7-2
clone size: many

CDR3 DNA: TGTGCCATCATGGAAGGGGGCGAACGGGCGGGAGAGCAGTACTTC
CDR3 protein: CAIMEGGERAGEQYF
D gene: NA
J gene: TRBJ2-7
V gene: TRBV10-3
clone size: many

CDR3 DNA: TGCGCCAGCAGCCCTACCGGGACAGGGCCGTCATCTAATGAAAAACTGTTTTTT
CDR3 protein: CASSPTGTGPSSNEKLFF
D gene: TRBD1
J gene: TRBJ1-4
V gene: TRBV5-1
clone size: few

CDR3 DNA: TGTGCCAGCAGATTCCCTGGAGGGGGGGCCGGGAAGACCCAGTACTTC
CDR3 protein: CASRFPGGGAGKTQYF
D gene: NA
J gene: TRBJ2-5
V gene: TRBV28
clone size: many

CDR3 DNA: TGTGCCAGCAGCCAAGAGAGGGGCAGGGGCCCAGAAGCAAGCAATCAGCCCCAGCATTTT
CDR3 protein: CASSQERGRGPEASNQPQHF
D gene: NA
J gene: TRBJ1-5
V gene: TRBV3-1
clone size: many

CDR3 DNA: TGTGCCAGCACCCGATCCTTGGGGGCTGATCAGCCCCAGCATTTT
CDR3 protein: CASTRSLGADQPQHF
D gene: NA
J gene: TRBJ1-5
V gene: TRBV7-2
clone size: many

CDR3 DNA: TGTGCCAGCAGCCGAGGGACTCCCGAGCAGTACTTC
CDR3 protein: CASSRGTPEQYF
D gene: NA
J gene: TRBJ2-7
V gene: TRBV6-1
clone size: many

CDR3 DNA: TGTGCCAGCAGTCAAAGGGGGAAGTACACTGAAGCTTTCTTT
CDR3 protein: CASSQRGKYTEAFF
D gene: NA
J gene: TRBJ1-1
V gene: TRBV7-9
clone size: many

CDR3 DNA: TGTGCCAGCAGTTTTTATAGCGGGGGGGCCTACGAGCAGTACTTC
CDR3 protein: CASSFYSGGAYEQYF
D gene: TRBD2
J gene: TRBJ2-7
V gene: TRBV12-3/TRBV12-4
clone size: NA

CDR3 DNA: TGTGCCAGCAGTGGCGGACTAGCGGGGGAGACCCAGTACTTC
CDR3 protein: CASSGGLAGETQYF
D gene: TRBD2
J gene: TRBJ2-5
V gene: TRBV6-1
clone size: many

CDR3 DNA: TGTGCCAGCTTGACCCCCTGGGCAGTTTCCTACGAGCAGTACTTC
CDR3 protein: CASLTPWAVSYEQYF
D gene: NA
J gene: TRBJ2-7
V gene: TRBV6-1
clone size: many

CDR3 DNA: TGTGCCAGCAGTGAAAACAGGCGGCGGTATGGCTACACCTTC
CDR3 protein: CASSENRRRYGYTF
D gene: NA
J gene: TRBJ1-2
V gene: TRBV6-1
clone size: many

CDR3 DNA: TGTGCCAGAAAAAACCCGGGGCAGGGACCCCACGAGCAGTACTTC
CDR3 protein: CARKNPGQGPHEQYF
D gene: NA
J gene: TRBJ2-7
V gene: TRBV30
clone size: few

CDR3 DNA: TGCGCCAGCAGCTTGGAACAGAGCAAAGCTTTCTTT
CDR3 protein: CASSLEQSKAFF
D gene: NA
J gene: TRBJ1-1
V gene: TRBV5-1
clone size: many

CDR3 DNA: TGTGCCAGCAATCAAGACAGGGGGAGTGGCTACACCTTC
CDR3 protein: CASNQDRGSGYTF
D gene: TRBD1
J gene: TRBJ1-2
V gene: TRBV6-2/TRBV6-3
clone size: many

CDR3 DNA: TGCAGTGCTTTCGAGCGGGGGGGCCTCTCCTACGAGCAGTACTTC
CDR3 protein: CSAFERGGLSYEQYF
D gene: TRBD2
J gene: TRBJ2-7
V gene: TRBV20-1
clone size: NA

CDR3 DNA: TGTGCCAGCAGTACCGGGACGGTTTGGGCTTTCTTT
CDR3 protein: CASSTGTVWAFF
D gene: NA
J gene: TRBJ1-1
V gene: TRBV6-2/TRBV6-3
clone size: NA

CDR3 DNA: TGCAGCGCCACCTCGCGCCAAGAGACCCAGTACTTC
CDR3 protein: CSATSRQETQYF
D gene: NA
J gene: TRBJ2-5
V gene: TRBV29-1
clone size: many